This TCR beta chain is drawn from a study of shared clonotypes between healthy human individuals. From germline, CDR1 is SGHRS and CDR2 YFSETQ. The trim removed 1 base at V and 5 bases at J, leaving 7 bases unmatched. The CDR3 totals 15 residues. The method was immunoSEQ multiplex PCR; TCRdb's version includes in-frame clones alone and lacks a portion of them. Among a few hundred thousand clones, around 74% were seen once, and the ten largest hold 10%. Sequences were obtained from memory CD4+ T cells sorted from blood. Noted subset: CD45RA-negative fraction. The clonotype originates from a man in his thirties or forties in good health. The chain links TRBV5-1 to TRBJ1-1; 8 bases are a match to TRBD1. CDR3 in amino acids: CASSLIGQGGTEAFF. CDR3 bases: TGCGCCAGCAGCTTGATAGGACAGGGTGGTACTGAAGCTTTCTTT.